This T cell receptor beta chain is from a study of T cell responses to AZD1222 COVID-19 vaccine. This clone has more than one count but fewer than ten. Method: immunoSEQ multiplex PCR; TCRdb's copy keeps in-frame clones and lacks some. Among some 130,000 clones, around 93% were seen once, and the ten largest hold about 8.6%. V was shortened by 3 bases and J by 0 bases, with 10 bases between the two germline ends. From germline, CDR1 is SGHRS and CDR2 YFSETQ. CDR3 length: 15 residues. The chain carries TRBV5-1 and TRBJ1-3; perhaps TRBD1 as D (5 bases). The receptor was isolated from an adult in good health. The sequenced sample was peripheral blood, obtained on day 0 of AZD1222 vaccination. This chain's CDR3 is CASSSDGGSGNTIYF. The CDR3, as DNA: TGCGCCAGCAGCTCAGATGGGGGCTCTGGAAACACCATATATTTT.